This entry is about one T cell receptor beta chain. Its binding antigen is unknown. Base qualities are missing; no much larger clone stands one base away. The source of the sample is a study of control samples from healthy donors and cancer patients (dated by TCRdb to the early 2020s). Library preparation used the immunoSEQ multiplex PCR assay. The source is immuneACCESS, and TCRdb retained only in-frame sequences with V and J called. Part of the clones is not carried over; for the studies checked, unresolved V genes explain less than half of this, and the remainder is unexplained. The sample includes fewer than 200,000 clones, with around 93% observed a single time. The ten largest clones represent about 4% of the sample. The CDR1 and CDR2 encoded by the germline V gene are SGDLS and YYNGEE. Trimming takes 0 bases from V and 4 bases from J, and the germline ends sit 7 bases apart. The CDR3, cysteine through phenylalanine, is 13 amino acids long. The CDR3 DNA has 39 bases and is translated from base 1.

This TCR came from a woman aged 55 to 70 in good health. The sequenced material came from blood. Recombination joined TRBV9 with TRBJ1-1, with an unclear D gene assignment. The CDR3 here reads CASSVVSSTEAFF. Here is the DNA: TGTGCCAGCAGCGTAGTGAGTAGCACTGAAGCTTTCTTT.